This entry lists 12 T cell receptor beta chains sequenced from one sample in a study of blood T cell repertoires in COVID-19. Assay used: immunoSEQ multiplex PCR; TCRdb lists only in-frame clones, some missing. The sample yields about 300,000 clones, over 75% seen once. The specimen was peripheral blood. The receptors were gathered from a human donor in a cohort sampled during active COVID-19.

The CDR3 sequence: CASSLAGWAGQPQHF. Here the CDR3 DNA reads TGCGCCAGCAGCTTGGCCGGCTGGGCAGGCCAGCCCCAGCATTTT. V gene TRBV5-1 combines with J gene TRBJ1-5; unclear D gene. In germline, CDR1 is SGHRS, CDR2 YFSETQ. This CDR3 contains 15 residues. V lost 0 bases to trimming and J lost 7 bases, with 14 bases between them.

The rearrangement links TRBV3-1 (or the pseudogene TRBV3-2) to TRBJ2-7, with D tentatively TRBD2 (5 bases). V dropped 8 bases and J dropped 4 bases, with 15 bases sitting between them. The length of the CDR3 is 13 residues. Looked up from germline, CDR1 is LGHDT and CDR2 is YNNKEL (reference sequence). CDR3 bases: TGTGCCAGCGGTCTCTCAGGAGGATACGAGCAGTACTTC. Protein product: CASGLSGGYEQYF.

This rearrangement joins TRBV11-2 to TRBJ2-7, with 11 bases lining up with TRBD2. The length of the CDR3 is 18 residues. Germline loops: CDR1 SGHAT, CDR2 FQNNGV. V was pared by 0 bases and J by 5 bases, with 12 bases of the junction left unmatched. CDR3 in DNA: TGTGCCAGCAGCTTAGACTTAGCGGGAGGGGTGTCATGGCACGAGCAGTACTTC. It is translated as CASSLDLAGGVSWHEQYF. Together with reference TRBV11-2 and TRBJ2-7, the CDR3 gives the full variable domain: EAGVAQSPRYKIIEKRQSVAFWCNPISGHATLYWYQQILGQGPKLLIQFQNNGVVDDSQLPKDRFSAERLKGVDSTLKIQPAKLEDSAVYLCASSLDLAGGVSWHEQYFGPGTRLTVT.

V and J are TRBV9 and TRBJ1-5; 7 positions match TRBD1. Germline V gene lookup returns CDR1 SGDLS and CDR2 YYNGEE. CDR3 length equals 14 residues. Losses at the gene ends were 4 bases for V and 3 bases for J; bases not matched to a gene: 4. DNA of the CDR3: TGTGCCAGCAGCTCTGGACAGGCCAATCAGCCCCAGCATTTT. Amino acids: CASSSGQANQPQHF.

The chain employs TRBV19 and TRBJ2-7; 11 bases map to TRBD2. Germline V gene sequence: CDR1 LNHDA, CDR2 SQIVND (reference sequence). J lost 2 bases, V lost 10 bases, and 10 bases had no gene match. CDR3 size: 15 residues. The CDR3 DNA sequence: TGTGCCACCGACGACCCTAGCGGGAGGCCCTACGAGCAGTACTTC. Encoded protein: CATDDPSGRPYEQYF.

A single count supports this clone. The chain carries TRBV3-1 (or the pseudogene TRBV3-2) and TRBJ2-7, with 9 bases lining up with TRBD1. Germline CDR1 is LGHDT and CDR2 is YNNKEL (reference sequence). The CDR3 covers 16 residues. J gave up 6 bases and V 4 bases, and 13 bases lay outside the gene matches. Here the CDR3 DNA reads TGTGCCAGCAGCCCCACTATTCGGACAGGGGCCGGCGAGCAGTACTTC. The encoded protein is CASSPTIRTGAGEQYF.

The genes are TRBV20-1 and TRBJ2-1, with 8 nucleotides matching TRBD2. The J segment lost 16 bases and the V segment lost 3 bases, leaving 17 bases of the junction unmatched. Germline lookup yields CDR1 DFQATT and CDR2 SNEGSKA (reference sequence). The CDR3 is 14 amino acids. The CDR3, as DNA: TGCAGTGCTAGTAAGGCTAGCGGGTCCCCGGGCCAATTCTTC. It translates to CSASKASGSPGQFF.

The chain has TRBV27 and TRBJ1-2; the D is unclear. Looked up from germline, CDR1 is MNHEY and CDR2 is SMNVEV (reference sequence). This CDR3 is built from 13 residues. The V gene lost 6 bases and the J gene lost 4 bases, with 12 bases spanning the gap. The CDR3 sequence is CASRPPGPYGYTF. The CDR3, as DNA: TGTGCCAGCAGACCCCCTGGCCCCTATGGCTACACCTTC.

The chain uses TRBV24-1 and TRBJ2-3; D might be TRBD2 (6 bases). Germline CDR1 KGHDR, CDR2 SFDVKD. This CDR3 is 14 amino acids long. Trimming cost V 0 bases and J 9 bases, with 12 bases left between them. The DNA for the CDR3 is TGTGCCACCAGTGATTTGCCCAGCGGGTCCACGCAGTATTTT. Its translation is CATSDLPSGSTQYF.

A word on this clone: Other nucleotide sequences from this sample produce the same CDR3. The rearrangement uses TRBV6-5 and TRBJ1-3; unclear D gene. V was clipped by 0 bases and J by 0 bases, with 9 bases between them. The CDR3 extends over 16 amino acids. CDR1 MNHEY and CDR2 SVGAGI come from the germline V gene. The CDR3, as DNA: TGTGCCAGCAGTTACTCGAGAGAGCTCTCTGGAAACACCATATATTTT. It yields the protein CASSYSRELSGNTIYF.

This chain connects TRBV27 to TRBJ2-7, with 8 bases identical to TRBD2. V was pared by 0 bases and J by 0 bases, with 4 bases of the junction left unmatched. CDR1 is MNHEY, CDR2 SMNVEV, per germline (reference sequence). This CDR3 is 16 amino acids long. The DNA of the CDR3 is TGTGCCAGCAGTTTATCCATTAGCGGGACCTCCTACGAGCAGTACTTC. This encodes CASSLSISGTSYEQYF.

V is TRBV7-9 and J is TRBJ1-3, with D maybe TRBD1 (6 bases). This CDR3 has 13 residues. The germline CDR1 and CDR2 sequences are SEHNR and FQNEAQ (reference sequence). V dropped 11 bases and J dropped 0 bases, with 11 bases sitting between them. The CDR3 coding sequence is TGTGCCCGAACAGGGTCCTCTGGAAACACCATATATTTT. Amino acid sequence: CARTGSSGNTIYF.